The TCR beta chain described here comes from a study of T-cell reconstitution after alpha-beta-depleted transplantation in children. This clonotype was counted at least ten times. CDR1 and CDR2 from the germline V gene are MNHEY and SMNVEV (reference sequence). With 4 bases removed from V and 2 bases from J, the gap between germline ends came to 10 bases. The CDR3 sequence is 14 residues long. Unique molecular identifiers were incorporated during preparation of the TCRbeta library. Via MiXCR, TCRdb re-called the PCR reads, giving one row per CDR3 protein. The sample contains around 680,000 distinct CDR3 sequences, about 15% of which appear only once.

This sequence originates from a human donor who donated a stem cell graft to a child with acute myeloid leukemia. This rearrangement joins TRBV27 to TRBJ2-3; D is ambiguous. Source: PBMCs from the stem cell graft donor, taken from the stem cell graft. The CDR3 region has the DNA TGTGCCAGCAGTTCAATGGGCTACACAGATACGCAGTATTTT. Protein: CASSSMGYTDTQYF.